A selection of T cell receptor beta chains follows, all from one sample in a study of low-dose radiotherapy and immunotherapy resistance in tumors. TCRdb re-analysed the reads in MiXCR, keeping a single row per CDR3 protein. Among about 71,000 distinct CDR3 sequences listed, 30% to 40% were seen once. Material: PBMCs, obtained before treatment. These receptors were collected from a female donor with ovarian cancer. Both conserved end residues are part of each CDR3. D genes are given only for firm matches. The listing skips clone size in some rows; elsewhere it reads once, few, many or a size class.

TRBJ2-6,many,TRBV2,-,TGTGCCAGCAGCGTTACGACAGCTTTCTCTGGGGCCAACGTCCTGACTTTC,CASSVTTAFSGANVLTF
TRBJ1-5,many,TRBV5-4,-,TGTGCCAGCAGCTTGGTTCCAGGGAGCAATCAGCCCCAGCATTTT,CASSLVPGSNQPQHF
TRBJ1-5,many,TRBV5-1,-,TGCGCCAGCAGCTTGACGGGTGCGGTAGATCAGCCCCAGCATTTT,CASSLTGAVDQPQHF
TRBJ2-1,few,TRBV12-3/TRBV12-4,-,TGTGCCAGCAGTTTATTTGGGCAGGGAAGGAATGAGCAGTTCTTC,CASSLFGQGRNEQFF
TRBJ2-2,-,TRBV5-1,TRBD2,TGCGCCAGCAGCTTGGAAGTGGGCGGGAGCCTCGCCTACACCGGGGAGCTGTTTTTT,CASSLEVGGSLAYTGELFF
TRBJ2-1,-,TRBV7-3,-,TGTGCCAGCAGCCGACAGACGAAACTGAACAATGAGCAGTTCTTC,CASSRQTKLNNEQFF
TRBJ1-5,many,TRBV2,-,TGTGCCAGCAGCTACGGCGAGGAAATCCCCAACCAGCATTTT,CASSYGEEIPNQHF
TRBJ2-1,-,TRBV27,-,TGTGCCAGCAGTCCCTTAACCGGGAATGAGCAGTTCTTC,CASSPLTGNEQFF
TRBJ1-1,-,TRBV5-4,-,TGTGCCAGCAGCCCTGTAAACCTGAAGGCCGGGATGAACACTGAAGCTTTCTTT,CASSPVNLKAGMNTEAFF
TRBJ2-1,few,TRBV5-6,TRBD2,TGTGCCAGCAGCTTGGTTGCTAGCGGGCCTTACAATGAGCAGTTCTTC,CASSLVASGPYNEQFF
TRBJ2-1,-,TRBV5-1,TRBD2,TGCGCCAGCAGCTTGGCCGCGACTAGCGGGGGGGATGAGCAGTTCTTC,CASSLAATSGGDEQFF
TRBJ2-5,-,TRBV18,-,TGTTCCAGCTCACCCCGGGGGAGCCAAGAGACCCAGTACTTC,CSSSPRGSQETQYF
TRBJ2-7,many,TRBV20-1,TRBD1,TGCAGTGTCAGGGGGACAGTAAGCTCCTACGAGCAGTACTTC,CSVRGTVSSYEQYF
TRBJ2-2,many,TRBV28,TRBD1,TGTGCCAGCAGGGTTTGGGACAGGGGAACCGGGGAGCTGTTTTTT,CASRVWDRGTGELFF
TRBJ1-6,-,TRBV5-1,-,TGCGCCAGCAGTTCGGAAGGGTCACCCCTCCACTTT,CASSSEGSPLHF
TRBJ2-1,many,TRBV27,TRBD2,TGTGCCAGCAGGACTAGCGGGGGGCGGGGTGAGCAGTTCTTC,CASRTSGGRGEQFF
TRBJ1-1,many,TRBV29-1,-,TGCAGCGGTCGCTATGGGGATGGGGCTTTCTTT,CSGRYGDGAFF
TRBJ2-5,-,TRBV20-1,-,TGCAGTGCTCCCGACACGGCGTCGGGGACCCAGTACTTC,CSAPDTASGTQYF
TRBJ2-7,few,TRBV30,-,TGTGCCTGGAGTGGGGGGCTACCCTACGAGCAGTACTTC,CAWSGGLPYEQYF
TRBJ2-2,many,TRBV5-1,TRBD1,TGCGCCAGCAGCCTGGACAGGGGGGACACCGGGGAGCTGTTTTTT,CASSLDRGDTGELFF
TRBJ2-5,-,TRBV5-4,-,TGTGCCAGCAGCTCGAGACAGGTCGGAGAGACCCAGTACTTC,CASSSRQVGETQYF